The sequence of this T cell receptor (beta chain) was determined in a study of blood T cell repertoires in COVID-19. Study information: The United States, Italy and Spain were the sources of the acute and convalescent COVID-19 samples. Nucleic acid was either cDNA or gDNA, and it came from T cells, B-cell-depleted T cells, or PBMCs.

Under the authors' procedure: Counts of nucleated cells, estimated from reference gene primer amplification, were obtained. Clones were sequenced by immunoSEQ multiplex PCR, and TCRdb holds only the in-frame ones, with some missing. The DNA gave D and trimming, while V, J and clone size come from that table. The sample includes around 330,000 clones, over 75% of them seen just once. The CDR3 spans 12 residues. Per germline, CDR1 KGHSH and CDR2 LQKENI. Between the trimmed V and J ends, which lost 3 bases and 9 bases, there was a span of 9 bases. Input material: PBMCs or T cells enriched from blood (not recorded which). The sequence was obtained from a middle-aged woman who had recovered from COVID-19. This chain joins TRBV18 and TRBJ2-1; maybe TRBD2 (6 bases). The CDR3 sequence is CASSPTGGEQFF. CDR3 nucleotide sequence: TGTGCCAGCTCACCGACCGGGGGTGAGCAGTTCTTC.